This is a list of T cell receptor beta chains from one sample in a study of spatial heterogeneity in lung cancer. One entry per CDR3 protein results from TCRdb running MiXCR on the 5' RACE reads. The sample has around 20,000 distinct CDR3 sequences, 7% to 7.5% seen once. The specimen comprised lung tumor tissue, sampled at surgery. Source of these receptors: a female donor with early-stage non-small cell lung cancer. CDR3s include the opening cysteine and the closing phenylalanine or tryptophan. Each record gives: clone size, D gene, J gene, V gene, CDR3 DNA, CDR3 protein. A D gene is named only where the DNA matches it firmly. Some rows mark clone size as missing; the rest say once, few, many or name a class of expanded clone.

abundance: many
d_gene: NA
j_gene: TRBJ2-1
v_gene: TRBV6-2/TRBV6-3
CDR3nt: TGTGCCAGCAGTTATGGGGCACCCAAGGGCAATGAGCAGTTCTTC
CDR3aa: CASSYGAPKGNEQFF

abundance: many
d_gene: TRBD1
j_gene: TRBJ2-6
v_gene: TRBV7-8
CDR3nt: TGTGCCAGCAGCTTATTACAGGGGGCCCATTCTGGGGCCAACGTCCTGACTTTC
CDR3aa: CASSLLQGAHSGANVLTF

abundance: few
d_gene: TRBD1
j_gene: TRBJ1-5
v_gene: TRBV7-2
CDR3nt: TGTGCCAGCACCCCAGGGGGGTCAGGACAGCCCCAGCATTTT
CDR3aa: CASTPGGSGQPQHF

abundance: few
d_gene: TRBD1
j_gene: TRBJ1-1
v_gene: TRBV24-1
CDR3nt: TGTGCCACCAGTGATTTCAACAGGGGTCCCACTGAAGCTTTCTTT
CDR3aa: CATSDFNRGPTEAFF

abundance: many
d_gene: NA
j_gene: TRBJ1-5
v_gene: TRBV11-2
CDR3nt: TGTGCCAGCAGCCCGAGAAGGGGAGGTGGCAATCAGCCCCAGCATTTT
CDR3aa: CASSPRRGGGNQPQHF

abundance: NA
d_gene: NA
j_gene: TRBJ1-4
v_gene: TRBV12-3/TRBV12-4
CDR3nt: TGTGCCAGCAGCTCCGGACAAGTTAGGACTAATGAAAAACTGTTTTTT
CDR3aa: CASSSGQVRTNEKLFF

abundance: many
d_gene: NA
j_gene: TRBJ1-1
v_gene: TRBV5-1
CDR3nt: TGCGCCAGCAGCCTGGGCCTTCGGGGAGGGACTGAAGCTTTCTTT
CDR3aa: CASSLGLRGGTEAFF

abundance: many
d_gene: NA
j_gene: TRBJ2-2
v_gene: TRBV20-1
CDR3nt: TGCAGTGCTAGAGATCTCAGTCGGGGCGGGGAGCTGTTTTTT
CDR3aa: CSARDLSRGGELFF

abundance: many
d_gene: NA
j_gene: TRBJ2-1
v_gene: TRBV2
CDR3nt: TGTGCCAGCAGGGCCGGGGGAGCCCCCGAGCAGTTCTTC
CDR3aa: CASRAGGAPEQFF

abundance: many
d_gene: TRBD1
j_gene: TRBJ2-2
v_gene: TRBV7-9
CDR3nt: TGTGCCAGCAGCTTGGACAGGGGGCTTTCCGGGGAGCTGTTTTTT
CDR3aa: CASSLDRGLSGELFF

abundance: many
d_gene: NA
j_gene: TRBJ1-6
v_gene: TRBV20-1
CDR3nt: TGCAGTGCTAGGCCAGACGGATCCAATTCACCCCTCCACTTT
CDR3aa: CSARPDGSNSPLHF

abundance: medium-sized
d_gene: NA
j_gene: TRBJ1-4
v_gene: TRBV29-1
CDR3nt: TGCAGCGTTGAAGACAGACGAGATGCAACTAATGAAAAACTGTTTTTT
CDR3aa: CSVEDRRDATNEKLFF

abundance: many
d_gene: NA
j_gene: TRBJ2-5
v_gene: TRBV20-1
CDR3nt: TGCAGTGCTAGAGATCATCCGGTAACACAAGAGACCCAGTACTTC
CDR3aa: CSARDHPVTQETQYF

abundance: medium-sized
d_gene: TRBD1
j_gene: TRBJ2-3
v_gene: TRBV29-1
CDR3nt: TGCAGCGTTGACCAGGGGGGCACAGATACGCAGTATTTT
CDR3aa: CSVDQGGTDTQYF

abundance: medium-sized
d_gene: TRBD2
j_gene: TRBJ2-3
v_gene: TRBV29-1
CDR3nt: TGCAGCCCTCCCGGGACTAGATCCTTTTTCACAGATACGCAGTATTTT
CDR3aa: CSPPGTRSFFTDTQYF

abundance: few
d_gene: NA
j_gene: TRBJ1-1
v_gene: TRBV6-6
CDR3nt: TGTGCCAGCACCTACACTGAGAACACTGAAGCTTTCTTT
CDR3aa: CASTYTENTEAFF

abundance: few
d_gene: NA
j_gene: TRBJ1-6
v_gene: TRBV7-9
CDR3nt: TGTGCCAGCAGCACAGATGAAAGTTCACCCCTCCACTTT
CDR3aa: CASSTDESSPLHF

abundance: many
d_gene: NA
j_gene: TRBJ1-5
v_gene: TRBV4-1
CDR3nt: TGCGCCAGCAGCCAAGACCCGGGAAACCATAATCAGCCCCAGCATTTT
CDR3aa: CASSQDPGNHNQPQHF